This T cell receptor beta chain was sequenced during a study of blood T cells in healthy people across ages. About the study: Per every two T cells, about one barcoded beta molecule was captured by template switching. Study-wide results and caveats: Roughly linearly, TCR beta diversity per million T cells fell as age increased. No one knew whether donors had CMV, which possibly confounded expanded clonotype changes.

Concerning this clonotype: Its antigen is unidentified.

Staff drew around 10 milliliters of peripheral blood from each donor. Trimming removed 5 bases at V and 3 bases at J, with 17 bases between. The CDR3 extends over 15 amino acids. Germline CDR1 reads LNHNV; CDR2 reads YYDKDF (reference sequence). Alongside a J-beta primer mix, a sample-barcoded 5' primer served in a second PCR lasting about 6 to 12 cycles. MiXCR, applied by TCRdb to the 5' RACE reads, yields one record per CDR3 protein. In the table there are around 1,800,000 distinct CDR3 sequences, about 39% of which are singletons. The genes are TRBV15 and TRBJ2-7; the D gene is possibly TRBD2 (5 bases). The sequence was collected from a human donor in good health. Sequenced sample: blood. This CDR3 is CATSGGFEGFYEQYF. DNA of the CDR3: TGTGCCACCAGCGGAGGCTTTGAGGGCTTCTACGAGCAGTACTTC.